This T cell receptor beta chain was found in a study of monozygotic twins with inflammatory bowel disease. The CDR3 is 15 residues long. Germline V CDR1 and CDR2: SGHAT, FQNNGV. TCRdb reprocessed the 5' RACE reads and stores each CDR3 protein as one record, lacking DNA. This sample lists under 200,000 distinct CDR3 sequences; its ten largest clones have 2.4%. The gene calls are TRBV11-2 and TRBJ2-5; TCRdb proposes TRBD1, but this gene call is untestable without DNA. This clonotype was obtained from a human donor with ulcerative colitis or Crohn's disease, or a healthy co-twin of an affected twin (not recorded which). The sample was blood. Here the CDR3 reads CASSARDQAEETQYF. The full variable domain, rest sourced from reference TRBV11-2 and TRBJ2-5, is EAGVAQSPRYKIIEKRQSVAFWCNPISGHATLYWYQQILGQGPKLLIQFQNNGVVDDSQLPKDRFSAERLKGVDSTLKIQPAKLEDSAVYLCASSARDQAEETQYFGPGTRLLVL.